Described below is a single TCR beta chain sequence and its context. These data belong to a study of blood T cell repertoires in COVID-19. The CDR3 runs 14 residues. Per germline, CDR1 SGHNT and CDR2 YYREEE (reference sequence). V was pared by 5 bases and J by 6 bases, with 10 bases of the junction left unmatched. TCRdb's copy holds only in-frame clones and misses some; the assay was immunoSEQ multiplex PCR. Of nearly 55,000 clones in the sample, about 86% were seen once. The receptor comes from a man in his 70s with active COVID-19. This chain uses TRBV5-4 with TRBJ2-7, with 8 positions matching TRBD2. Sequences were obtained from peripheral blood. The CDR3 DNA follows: TGTGCCAGCAGTTCGGTGCGGGGGGTAGTCGAGCAGTACTTC. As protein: CASSSVRGVVEQYF.